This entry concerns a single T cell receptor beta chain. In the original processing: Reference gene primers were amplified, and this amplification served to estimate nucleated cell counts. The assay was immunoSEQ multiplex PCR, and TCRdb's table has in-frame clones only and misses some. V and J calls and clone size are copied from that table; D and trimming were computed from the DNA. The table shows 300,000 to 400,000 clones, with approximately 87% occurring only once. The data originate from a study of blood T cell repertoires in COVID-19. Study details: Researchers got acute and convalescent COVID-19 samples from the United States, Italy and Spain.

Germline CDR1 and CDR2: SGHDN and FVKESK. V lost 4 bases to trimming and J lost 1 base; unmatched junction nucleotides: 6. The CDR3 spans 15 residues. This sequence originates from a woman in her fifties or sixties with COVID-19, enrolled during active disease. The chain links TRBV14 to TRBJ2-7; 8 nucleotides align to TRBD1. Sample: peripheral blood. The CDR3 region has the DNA TGTGCCAGCAGCCGAGGACAGGGTTGGTCCTACGAGCAGTACTTC. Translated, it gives CASSRGQGWSYEQYF.